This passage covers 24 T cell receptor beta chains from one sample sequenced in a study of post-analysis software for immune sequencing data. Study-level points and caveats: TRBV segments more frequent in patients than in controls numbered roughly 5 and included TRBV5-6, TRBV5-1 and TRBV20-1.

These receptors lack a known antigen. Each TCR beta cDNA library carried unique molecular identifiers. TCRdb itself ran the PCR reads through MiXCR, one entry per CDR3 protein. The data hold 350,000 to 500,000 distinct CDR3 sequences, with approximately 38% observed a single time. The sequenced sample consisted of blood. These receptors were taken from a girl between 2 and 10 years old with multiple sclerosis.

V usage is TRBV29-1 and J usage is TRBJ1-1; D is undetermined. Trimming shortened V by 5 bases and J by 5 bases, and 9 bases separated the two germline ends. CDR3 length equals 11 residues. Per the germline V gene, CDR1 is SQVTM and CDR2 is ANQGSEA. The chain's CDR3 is CSVHRGTEAFF. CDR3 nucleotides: TGCAGCGTTCATCGGGGAACTGAAGCTTTCTTT. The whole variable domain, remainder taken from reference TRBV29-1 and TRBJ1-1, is SAVISQKPSRDICQRGTSLTIQCQVDSQVTMMFWYRQQPGQSLTLIATANQGSEATYESGFVIDKFPISRPNLTFSTLTVSNMSPEDSSIYLCSVHRGTEAFFGQGTRLTVV.

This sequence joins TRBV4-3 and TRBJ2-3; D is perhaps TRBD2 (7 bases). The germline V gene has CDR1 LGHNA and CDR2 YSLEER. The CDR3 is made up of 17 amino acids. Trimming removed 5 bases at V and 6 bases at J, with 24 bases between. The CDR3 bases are TGCGCCAGCAGCTCCCTTGGGAGGGAGGGACACATGGATACGCAGTATTTT. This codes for CASSSLGREGHMDTQYF.

The CDR3 loop reads CAGEIGTVANYGYTF. CDR3 DNA: TGTGCCGGCGAGATCGGGACGGTGGCTAACTATGGCTACACCTTC. The chain employs TRBV6-2 or TRBV6-3 and TRBJ1-2; D may be TRBD1 (5 bases). V gave up 11 bases and J gave up 0 bases, with 19 bases separating them. There are 15 residues in the CDR3. From germline, CDR1 is MNHEY and CDR2 SVGEGT.

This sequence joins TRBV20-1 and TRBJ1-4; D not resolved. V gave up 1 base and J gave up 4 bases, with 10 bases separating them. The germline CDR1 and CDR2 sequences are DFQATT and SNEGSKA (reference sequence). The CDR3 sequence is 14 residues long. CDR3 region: CSARAAGFNEKLFF. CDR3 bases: TGCAGTGCTAGAGCGGCTGGGTTTAATGAAAAACTGTTTTTT.

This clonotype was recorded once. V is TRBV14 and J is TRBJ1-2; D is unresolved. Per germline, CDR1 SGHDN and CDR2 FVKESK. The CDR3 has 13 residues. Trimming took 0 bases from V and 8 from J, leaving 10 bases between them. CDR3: CASSQDTRSGYTF. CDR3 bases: TGTGCCAGCAGCCAAGATACGAGGTCGGGCTACACCTTC.

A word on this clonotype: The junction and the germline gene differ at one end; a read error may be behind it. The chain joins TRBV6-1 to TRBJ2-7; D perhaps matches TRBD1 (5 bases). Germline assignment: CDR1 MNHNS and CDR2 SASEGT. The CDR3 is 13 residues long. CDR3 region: CASSGTGFYGQYF. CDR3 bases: TGTGCCAGCAGTGGAACAGGATTCTACGGGCAGTACTTC.

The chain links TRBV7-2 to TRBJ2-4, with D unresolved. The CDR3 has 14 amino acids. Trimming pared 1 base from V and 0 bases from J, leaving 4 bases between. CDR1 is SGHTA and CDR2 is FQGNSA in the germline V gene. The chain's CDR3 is CASSLDVAKNIQYF. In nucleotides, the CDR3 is TGTGCCAGCAGCTTAGACGTAGCCAAAAACATTCAGTACTTC.

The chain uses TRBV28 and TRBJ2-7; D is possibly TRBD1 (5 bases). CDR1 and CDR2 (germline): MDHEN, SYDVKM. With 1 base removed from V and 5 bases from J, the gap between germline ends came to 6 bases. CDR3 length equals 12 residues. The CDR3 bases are TGTGCCAGCAGTTTATCGACAGACGAGCAGTACTTC. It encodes CASSLSTDEQYF.

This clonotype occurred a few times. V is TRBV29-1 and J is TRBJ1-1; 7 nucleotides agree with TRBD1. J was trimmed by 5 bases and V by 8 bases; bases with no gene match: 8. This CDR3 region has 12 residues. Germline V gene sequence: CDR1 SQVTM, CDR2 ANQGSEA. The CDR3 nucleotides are TGCAGCACAGGGGAAGTAGTGACTGAAGCTTTCTTT. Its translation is CSTGEVVTEAFF.

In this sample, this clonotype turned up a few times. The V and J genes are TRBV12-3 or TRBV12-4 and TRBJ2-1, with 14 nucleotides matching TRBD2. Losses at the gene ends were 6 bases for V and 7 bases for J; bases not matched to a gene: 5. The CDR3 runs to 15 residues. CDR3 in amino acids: CASRLRLAGGNEQFF. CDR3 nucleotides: TGTGCCAGCAGGCTCCGACTAGCGGGAGGGAATGAGCAGTTCTTC.

CDR3 DNA: TGTGCCAGCAGCCGGGACGTTGAACTTGAAAAACTGTTTTTT. It translates to CASSRDVELEKLFF. The chain combines TRBV28 with TRBJ1-4; possible D gene TRBD1, 5 bases. V was shortened by 6 bases and J by 7 bases, with 15 bases between the two germline ends. The CDR3 spans 14 residues. The germline V gene has CDR1 MDHEN and CDR2 SYDVKM.

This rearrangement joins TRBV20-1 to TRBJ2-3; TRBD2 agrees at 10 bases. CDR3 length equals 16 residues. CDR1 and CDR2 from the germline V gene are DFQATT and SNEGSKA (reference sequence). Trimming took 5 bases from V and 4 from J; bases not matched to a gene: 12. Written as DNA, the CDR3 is TGCAGTGCTCGGGGCTCCCCTAGCGGGAGTGCAGATACGCAGTATTTT. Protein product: CSARGSPSGSADTQYF.

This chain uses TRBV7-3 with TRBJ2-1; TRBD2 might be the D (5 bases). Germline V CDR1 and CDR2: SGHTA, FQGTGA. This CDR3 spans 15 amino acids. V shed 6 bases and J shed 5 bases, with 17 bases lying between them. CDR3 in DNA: TGTGCCAGCAGTTACACTGCGGGCCTCGACAATGAGCAGTTCTTC. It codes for CASSYTAGLDNEQFF. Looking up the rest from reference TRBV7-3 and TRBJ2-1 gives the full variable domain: GAGVSQTPSNKVTEKGKYVELRCDPISGHTALYWYRQSLGQGPEFLIYFQGTGAADDSGLPNDRFFAVRPEGSVSTLKIQRTERGDSAVYLCASSYTAGLDNEQFFGPGTRLTVL.

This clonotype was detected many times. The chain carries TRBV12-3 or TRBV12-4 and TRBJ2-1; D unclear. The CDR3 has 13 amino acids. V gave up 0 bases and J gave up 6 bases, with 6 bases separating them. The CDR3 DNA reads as TGTGCCAGCAGTTTAGCGCCGGGCAATGAGCAGTTCTTC. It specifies CASSLAPGNEQFF.

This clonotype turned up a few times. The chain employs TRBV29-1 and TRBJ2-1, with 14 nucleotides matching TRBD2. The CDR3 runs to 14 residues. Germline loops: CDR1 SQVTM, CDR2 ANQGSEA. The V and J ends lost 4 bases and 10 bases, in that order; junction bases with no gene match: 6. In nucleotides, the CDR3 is TGCAGCGTTGGTAGACTAGCGGGAGGGGGAGAGCAGTTCTTC. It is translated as CSVGRLAGGGEQFF.

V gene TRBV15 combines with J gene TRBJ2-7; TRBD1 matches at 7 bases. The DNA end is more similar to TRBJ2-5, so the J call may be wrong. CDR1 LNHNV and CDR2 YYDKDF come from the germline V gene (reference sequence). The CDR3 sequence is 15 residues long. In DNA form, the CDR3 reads TGTGCCACCAGCAGAGGACAGGGAAACTGGGGGACCCAGTACTTC. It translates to CATSRGQGNWGTQYF.

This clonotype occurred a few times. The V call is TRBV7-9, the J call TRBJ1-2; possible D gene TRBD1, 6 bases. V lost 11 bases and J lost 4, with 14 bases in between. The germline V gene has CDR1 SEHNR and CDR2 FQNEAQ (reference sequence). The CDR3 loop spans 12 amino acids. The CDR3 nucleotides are TGTGCCGGGGGCGGACAGCCCTATGGCTACACCTTC. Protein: CAGGGQPYGYTF.

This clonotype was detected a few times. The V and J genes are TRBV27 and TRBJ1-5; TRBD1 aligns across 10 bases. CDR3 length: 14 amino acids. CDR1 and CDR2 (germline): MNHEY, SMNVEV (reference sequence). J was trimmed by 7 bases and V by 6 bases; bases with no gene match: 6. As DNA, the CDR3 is TGTGCCAGCAGCCGACAGGGGGCTGAGCAGCCCCAGCATTTT. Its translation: CASSRQGAEQPQHF.

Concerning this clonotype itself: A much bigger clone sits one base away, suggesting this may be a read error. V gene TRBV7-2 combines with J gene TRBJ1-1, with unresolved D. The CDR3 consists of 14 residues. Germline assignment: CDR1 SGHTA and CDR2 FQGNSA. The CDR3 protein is CAGSLGHQNTEAFF. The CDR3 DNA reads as TGTGCCGGCAGCTTAGGTCACCAGAACACTGAAGCTTTCTTT.

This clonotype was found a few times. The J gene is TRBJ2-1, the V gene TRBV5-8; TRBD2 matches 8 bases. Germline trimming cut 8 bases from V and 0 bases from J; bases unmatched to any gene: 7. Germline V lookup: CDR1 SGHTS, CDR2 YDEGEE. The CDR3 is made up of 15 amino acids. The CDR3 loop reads CASTRRGASYNEQFF. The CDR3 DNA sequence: TGTGCCAGTACTCGGCGGGGGGCCTCCTACAATGAGCAGTTCTTC.

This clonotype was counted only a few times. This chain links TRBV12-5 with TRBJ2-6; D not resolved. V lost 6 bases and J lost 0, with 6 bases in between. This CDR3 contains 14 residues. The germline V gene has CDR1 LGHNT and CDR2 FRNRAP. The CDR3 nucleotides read TGTGCTAGTGGCCGTAGCTCTGGGGCCAACGTCCTGACTTTC. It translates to CASGRSSGANVLTF.

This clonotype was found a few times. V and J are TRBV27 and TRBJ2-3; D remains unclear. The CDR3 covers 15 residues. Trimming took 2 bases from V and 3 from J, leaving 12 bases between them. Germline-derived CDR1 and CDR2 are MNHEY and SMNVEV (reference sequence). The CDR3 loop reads CASSLLGVGTDTQYF. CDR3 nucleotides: TGTGCCAGCAGTTTACTCGGAGTAGGGACAGATACGCAGTATTTT.

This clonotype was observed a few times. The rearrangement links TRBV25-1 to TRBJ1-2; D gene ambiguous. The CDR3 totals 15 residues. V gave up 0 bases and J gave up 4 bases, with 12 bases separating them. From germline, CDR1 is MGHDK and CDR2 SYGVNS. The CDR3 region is CASSEYGVGVYGYTF. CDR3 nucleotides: TGTGCCAGCAGTGAATATGGGGTGGGAGTCTATGGCTACACCTTC.

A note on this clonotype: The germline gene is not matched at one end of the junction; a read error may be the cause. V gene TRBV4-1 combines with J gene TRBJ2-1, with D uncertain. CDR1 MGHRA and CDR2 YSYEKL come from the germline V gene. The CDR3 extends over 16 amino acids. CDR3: CASSQDLGNSYSEQFF. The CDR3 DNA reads TGCGCCAGCAGCCAAGATCTAGGGAACTCCTACAGTGAGCAGTTCTTC.